A single sample gave rise to the 15 T cell receptor beta chains below, sequenced in a study of long-term antiretroviral therapy in people with HIV. This was the immunoSEQ v3.0 assay at survey level. Clones were sequenced by immunoSEQ multiplex PCR, and TCRdb holds only the in-frame ones, with some missing. The table lists tens of thousands of clones, about 88% of them singletons. Specimen: unsorted PBMCs, collected 0.6 years after starting antiretroviral therapy. Source of these receptors: a man between 60 and 70 years old with HIV.

V is TRBV7-2 and J is TRBJ2-5, with TRBD1 as a possible D gene (6 bases). From germline, CDR1 is SGHTA and CDR2 FQGNSA. Trimming stripped 5 bases from V and 5 bases from J, with 18 bases between. This CDR3 contains 15 residues. The CDR3 is CASSPNQGIGETQYF. CDR3 nucleotide sequence: TGTGCCAGCAGCCCAAACCAGGGGATTGGGGAGACCCAGTACTTC.

V usage is TRBV6-1 and J usage is TRBJ1-6; 11 nucleotides match TRBD1. Germline values: CDR1 MNHNS, CDR2 SASEGT. The CDR3 covers 16 residues. The V and J ends lost 3 bases and 9 bases, in that order; junction bases with no gene match: 7. The DNA for the CDR3 is TGTGCCAGCAGTGACCTCGCTGGACAGGGGGCTTCACCCCTCCACTTT. Translating gives CASSDLAGQGASPLHF.

This clone was detected only once. The CDR3 DNA sequence: TGTGCCAGCAGTTTTCGGGACAGGGGATTTTCCTCGGATCTTGACTCTGGGGCCAACGTCCTGACTTTC. Its protein is CASSFRDRGFSSDLDSGANVLTF. The J gene is TRBJ2-6, the V gene TRBV27, with TRBD1 matching over 10 bases. Unmatched junction bases numbered 20, after V lost 3 bases and J lost 0 bases. The CDR3 consists of 23 residues. Germline V gene lookup returns CDR1 MNHEY and CDR2 SMNVEV (reference sequence).

The chain employs TRBV4-3 and TRBJ1-5; tentative D call: TRBD1 (5 bases). Trimming left V 0 bases short and J 4 bases short, with 13 bases between. The CDR3 spans 16 residues. From germline, CDR1 is LGHNA and CDR2 YSLEER. The CDR3 bases are TGCGCCAGCAGCCAAGAAGAAGGAGCAGGGAATCAGCCCCAGCATTTT. This translates into CASSQEEGAGNQPQHF.

The chain carries TRBV5-4 and TRBJ2-3, with 11 positions matching TRBD1. Losses at the gene ends were 4 bases for V and 5 bases for J; bases not matched to a gene: 6. This CDR3 comprises 15 residues. The V gene's germline CDR1 is SGHNT and CDR2 YYREEE (reference sequence). The CDR3 loop is CASSPGQGAQDTQYF. DNA of the CDR3: TGTGCCAGCAGCCCCGGACAGGGGGCTCAAGATACGCAGTATTTT.

The rearrangement links TRBV7-8 to TRBJ2-7; D perhaps matches TRBD1 (7 bases). Trimming shortened V by 7 bases and J by 4 bases, and 20 bases separated the two germline ends. CDR3 length: 15 residues. Germline V gene sequence: CDR1 SGHVS, CDR2 FQNEAQ. The CDR3 loop reads CASILGGTALYEQYF. The CDR3 DNA reads as TGTGCCAGCATCCTCGGCGGGACAGCACTTTACGAGCAGTACTTC. The full variable domain, with the rest looked up from reference TRBV7-8 and TRBJ2-7, is GAGVSQSPRYKVAKRGQDVALRCDPISGHVSLFWYQQALGQGPEFLTYFQNEAQLDKSGLPSDRFFAERPEGSVSTLKIQRTQQEDSAVYLCASILGGTALYEQYFGPGTRLTVT.

The V gene is TRBV10-1, the J gene TRBJ2-7, with 11 bases fitting TRBD1. Trimming removed 4 bases from V and 6 bases from J; junction bases left unmatched: 5. CDR1 is WNHNN and CDR2 is SYGVQD in the germline V gene (reference sequence). This CDR3 has 14 amino acids. The CDR3 here is CASSAGTGGLEQYF. CDR3 in DNA: TGCGCCAGCAGTGCCGGGACAGGGGGACTCGAGCAGTACTTC.

J is TRBJ2-1 and V is TRBV25-1; no reliable D call. Germline-derived CDR1 and CDR2 are MGHDK and SYGVNS. V was clipped by 3 bases and J by 6 bases, with 18 bases between them. This CDR3 comprises 16 residues. This CDR3 reads CASSESPNFGPNEQFF. The DNA of the CDR3 is TGTGCCAGCAGTGAGTCCCCAAATTTCGGCCCCAATGAGCAGTTCTTC.

This clone was detected only once. This chain uses TRBV19 with TRBJ1-2; 10 bases are shared with TRBD1. CDR3 length: 15 amino acids. After removal of 4 bases from V and 3 bases from J, the junction contained 5 bases not matched to a gene. Germline CDR1 and CDR2: LNHDA and SQIVND (reference sequence). In nucleotides, the CDR3 is TGTGCCAGTAGTACCTCGGGACAGGGGTACTATGGCTACACCTTC. This codes for CASSTSGQGYYGYTF. The entire variable domain, with the rest obtained from reference TRBV19 and TRBJ1-2, is as follows: DGGITQSPKYLFRKEGQNVTLSCEQNLNHDAMYWYRQDPGQGLRLIYYSQIVNDFQKGDIAEGYSVSREKKESFPLTVTSAQKNPTAFYLCASSTSGQGYYGYTFGSGTRLTVV.

The rearrangement links TRBV6-1 to TRBJ2-6; D may be TRBD1 (6 bases). CDR3 length: 17 amino acids. Trimming took 4 bases from V and 1 from J, leaving 14 bases between them. The germline CDR1 and CDR2 sequences are MNHNS and SASEGT. Here the CDR3 DNA reads TGTGCCAGCAGTGTTGGGGCAGGGGAATCTGGGGCCAACGTCCTGACTTTC. It codes for CASSVGAGESGANVLTF.

The genes are TRBV4-1 and TRBJ2-3; D is perhaps TRBD1 or TRBD2 (5 bases each). The CDR3 loop spans 13 amino acids. V gave up 2 bases and J gave up 4 bases, with 7 bases separating them. Germline values: CDR1 MGHRA, CDR2 YSYEKL. CDR3 sequence: CASSQQGADTQYF. DNA for the CDR3: TGCGCCAGCAGCCAACAGGGAGCAGATACGCAGTATTTT.

This clone has only a few counts. This chain uses TRBV19 with TRBJ1-2; TRBD1 matches 9 bases. The CDR3 spans 14 residues. CDR1 and CDR2 from the germline V gene are LNHDA and SQIVND (reference sequence). The trim removed 7 bases at V and 2 bases at J, leaving 5 bases unmatched. CDR3 residues: CASTPGQGNYGYTF. For the CDR3, the DNA is TGTGCCAGTACCCCGGGACAGGGAAACTATGGCTACACCTTC.

V and J are TRBV7-2 and TRBJ1-5; weak D call: TRBD1 (6 bases). The CDR3 is 14 residues long. V lost 0 bases, J lost 7 bases, and 10 bases lay in between. In germline, CDR1 is SGHTA, CDR2 FQGNSA. Here the CDR3 reads CASSLASGAQPQHF. For the CDR3, the DNA is TGTGCCAGCAGCTTAGCTTCAGGGGCGCAGCCCCAGCATTTT.

This clone was seen more than once but under ten times. The rearrangement joins TRBV7-2 to TRBJ1-4; TRBD1 aligns across 7 bases. In germline, CDR1 is SGHTA, CDR2 FQGNSA. This CDR3 is 13 amino acids long. V lost 5 bases and J lost 10; bases outside the gene matches: 7. The CDR3 here is CASSTTGVGKLFF. CDR3 bases: TGTGCCAGCAGCACCACAGGGGTGGGAAAACTGTTTTTT.

In its sample, this clone was seen a few times. The chain has TRBV18 and TRBJ2-7; tentative D call: TRBD2 (6 bases). Germline V gene data show CDR1 as KGHSH and CDR2 as LQKENI. CDR3 length equals 14 residues. Trimming pared 5 bases from V and 7 bases from J, leaving 18 bases between. The CDR3 region is CASSAEMGGREQYF. The CDR3, as DNA: TGTGCCAGCTCAGCCGAGATGGGGGGTCGAGAGCAGTACTTC.